The TCR beta chain described here comes from a study of cytomegalovirus exposure and HLA in healthy donors. Study context: The Caucasian-associated ancestry cluster held roughly 78% of 398 genotyped donors. The study, taken as a whole, reports: Data from an earlier analysis indicated that most TCR beta V segments were productive either about 87% or about 30% of the time. A link between a missense DCLRE1C variant and TCR beta V- and J-gene trimming emerged from a later analysis.

This CDR3 spans 16 amino acids. CDR1 SGHDN and CDR2 FVKESK come from the germline V gene. The junction had 9 bases not matched to a gene; V was cut back by 4 bases and J by 3 bases. A remark on this clone: Its target is not known.

In the PCR, 60 Vbeta and 13 Jbeta primers were used. The repertoire was sequenced with immunoSEQ multiplex PCR; TCRdb's copy has only in-frame clones and lacks some. The sample comprises about 190,000 clones, about nine tenths of which are singletons, and about 1.2% rests with the top ten. The clonotype comes from a man aged 30-40 years in good health and CMV-seronegative. This rearrangement joins TRBV14 to TRBJ1-2; 9 nucleotides match TRBD1. Sequencing was carried out using PBMCs. The CDR3 DNA reads TGTGCCAGCAGCCCCGGGACAGGGCACGGGGACTATGGCTACACCTTC. This encodes CASSPGTGHGDYGYTF.